The text below deals with one T cell receptor beta chain. The antigen is unknown. Trimming shortened V by 4 bases and J by 1 base, and 8 bases separated the two germline ends. Looked up from germline, CDR1 is SQVTM and CDR2 is ANQGSEA. CDR3 length: 13 amino acids. Buffy coats from healthy blood donors served as controls. Generated by immunoSEQ multiplex PCR, the TCRdb table keeps only in-frame clones and is missing some. The repertoire consists of 23,000 or so clones, with 60% to 80% occurring once and the leading ten covering 0.5% to 0.65%. This entry belongs to a study of STAT5B mutations in CD4+ large granular lymphocyte leukemia. Points from the study as a whole: Main leukemic clonotypes were patient-specific, but roughly 25% appeared at low frequency elsewhere.

Input material: CD4+ T cells from blood buffy coats. The TCR sequence derives from a human donor in good health. V usage is TRBV29-1 and J usage is TRBJ1-5; D possibly corresponds to TRBD1 (6 bases). The CDR3: CSVGQGSNQPQHF. The CDR3, as DNA: TGCAGCGTTGGCCAGGGGAGCAATCAGCCCCAGCATTTT.